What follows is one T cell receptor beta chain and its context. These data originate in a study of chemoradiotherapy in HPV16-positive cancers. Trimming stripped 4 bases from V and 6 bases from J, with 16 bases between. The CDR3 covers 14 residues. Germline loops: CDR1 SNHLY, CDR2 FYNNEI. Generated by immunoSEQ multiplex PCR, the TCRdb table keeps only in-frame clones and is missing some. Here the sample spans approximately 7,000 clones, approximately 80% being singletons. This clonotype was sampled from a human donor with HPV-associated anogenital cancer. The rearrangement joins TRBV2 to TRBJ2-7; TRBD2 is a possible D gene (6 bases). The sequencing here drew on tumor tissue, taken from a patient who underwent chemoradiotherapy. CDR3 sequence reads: CASSGGDWTLEQYF. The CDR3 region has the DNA TGTGCCAGCAGTGGGGGGGACTGGACTCTCGAGCAGTACTTC.